This T cell receptor beta chain appears in the sequencing data of a study of blood T cell repertoires in COVID-19. Whole-study context: The United States, Italy and Spain supplied acute and convalescent COVID-19 samples. T cells, B-cell-depleted T cells, or PBMCs provided the cDNA or gDNA that served as material.

In the original analysis: Amplification of reference gene primers was used by the study to estimate nucleated cell counts. TCRdb keeps only in-frame clones here, not all; method: immunoSEQ multiplex PCR. D and trimming come from the DNA, and the V and J calls and clone size come from that table. The repertoire holds some 150,000 clones, roughly 83% seen once, with around 3% in the top ten. The length of the CDR3 is 13 residues. The V and J ends lost 6 bases and 12 bases respectively, with 18 bases between them. Germline lookup yields CDR1 MNHEY and CDR2 SVGAGI. The genes are TRBV6-5 and TRBJ1-5; no reliable D call. This receptor was identified in a woman older than 75 with acute or convalescent COVID-19. Sequenced material: peripheral blood. The CDR3 DNA reads TGTGCCAGCAGCTCGGGAGTCAGCCGTAACCAGCATTTT. Its translation is CASSSGVSRNQHF.